These 28 T cell receptor beta chains came from one sample sequenced in a study of T cells in localized non-small cell lung cancer (dated by TCRdb to about 2020). The library was built by means of the immunoSEQ multiplex PCR assay. Drawn from immuneACCESS, this table holds only the in-frame rearrangements with V and J called that TCRdb kept. Clones are partly lost; checked studies trace under half to an unresolved V gene and leave the rest unexplained. The sample table lists approximately 4,500 clones, 85% to 95% of them with a count of one. The top ten hold about 3% of the sample. Sequencing used peripheral blood, obtained before any cancer treatment. The receptors were gathered from a woman aged 35 to 70 with stage I lung adenocarcinoma.

J is TRBJ1-1 and V is TRBV18; TRBD1 matches at 7 bases. Germline lookup yields CDR1 KGHSH and CDR2 LQKENI. This CDR3 spans 14 amino acids. The junction had 6 bases not matched to a gene; V was cut back by 6 bases and J by 2 bases. The CDR3 is CASSVQGSNTEAFF. CDR3 nucleotide sequence: TGTGCCAGCTCGGTACAGGGGTCAAACACTGAAGCTTTCTTT.

The chain combines TRBV14 with TRBJ2-7, with D possibly called TRBD1 or TRBD2 (5 bases each). This CDR3 is 13 amino acids long. The V end was cut by 4 bases, the J end by 7 bases, with 14 bases between. Per the germline V gene, CDR1 is SGHDN and CDR2 is FVKESK. The CDR3 nucleotides read TGTGCCAGCAGCCCGGGGACCCTAGGGGAGCAGTACTTC. Translation gives CASSPGTLGEQYF.

This rearrangement joins TRBV18 to TRBJ2-7, with D maybe TRBD2 (6 bases). The CDR3 runs 14 residues. Trimming took 6 bases from V and 4 from J, leaving 16 bases between them. Germline CDR1 KGHSH, CDR2 LQKENI. For the CDR3, the DNA is TGTGCCAGCTCTCGGGAATTGCGGGAATACGAGCAGTACTTC. Translating it yields CASSRELREYEQYF. Full variable domain (outside the CDR3, taken from reference TRBV18 and TRBJ2-7): NAGVMQNPRHLVRRRGQEARLRCSPMKGHSHVYWYRQLPEEGLKFMVYLQKENIIDESGMPKERFSAEFPKEGPSILRIQQVVRGDSAAYFCASSRELREYEQYFGPGTRLTVT.

The chain recombines TRBV6-1 with TRBJ2-2; the D is unclear. V gave up 6 bases and J gave up 3 bases, with 5 bases separating them. Germline V lookup: CDR1 MNHNS, CDR2 SASEGT. The CDR3 totals 12 residues. CDR3 sequence: CASRDDTGELFF. The CDR3 bases are TGTGCCAGCAGGGATGACACCGGGGAGCTGTTTTTT.

The V and J genes are TRBV7-2 and TRBJ2-3, with TRBD2 matching over 13 bases. CDR3 length equals 16 residues. The V gene end was trimmed by 5 bases and the J gene end by 3 bases; junction bases not matched to a gene: 5. Germline loops: CDR1 SGHTA, CDR2 FQGNSA. The CDR3 DNA reads TGTGCCAGCAGCACCCGGACTAGCGGGAGTACAGATACGCAGTATTTT. Amino acids: CASSTRTSGSTDTQYF. The whole variable domain, filled in from reference TRBV7-2 and TRBJ2-3, reads GAGVSQSPSNKVTEKGKDVELRCDPISGHTALYWYRQSLGQGLEFLIYFQGNSAPDKSGLPSDRFSAERTGGSVSTLTIQRTQQEDSAVYLCASSTRTSGSTDTQYFGPGTRLTVL.

This clone came up a few times. The chain links TRBV19 to TRBJ2-7; D unclear. The CDR3 is 16 amino acids. The germline CDR1 and CDR2 sequences are LNHDA and SQIVND (reference sequence). Trimming shortened V by 1 base and J by 0 bases, and 13 bases separated the two germline ends. CDR3 protein: CASSIGPYTTSYEQYF. Written as DNA, the CDR3 is TGTGCCAGTAGTATAGGTCCCTACACAACCTCCTACGAGCAGTACTTC.

This chain links TRBV11-2 with TRBJ2-1; 9 nucleotides line up with TRBD1. CDR1 is SGHAT and CDR2 is FQNNGV in the germline V gene. With 1 base clipped from V and 8 bases from J, the junction kept 6 bases outside the gene matches. CDR3 length: 15 residues. CDR3 DNA: TGTGCCAGCAGCTTAGGGACAGGGGTTTGGGATGAGCAGTTCTTC. It is translated as CASSLGTGVWDEQFF.

This clone was observed a few times. The chain has TRBV25-1 and TRBJ1-2; D possibly corresponds to TRBD1 (6 bases). The CDR3 runs 13 residues. V lost 3 bases and J lost 6, with 11 bases in between. Germline V gene sequence: CDR1 MGHDK, CDR2 SYGVNS. CDR3 amino acids: CASSDTGGDGYTF. The CDR3 region has the DNA TGTGCCAGCAGTGATACCGGGGGCGATGGCTACACCTTC.

The chain is built from TRBV11-2 and TRBJ1-2; D is unclear. From germline, CDR1 is SGHAT and CDR2 FQNNGV. There are 15 residues in the CDR3. V dropped 3 bases and J dropped 3 bases, with 14 bases sitting between them. The CDR3 DNA reads TGTGCCAGCAGCTTTGGTTCGGGATCTCACTATGGCTACACCTTC. It encodes CASSFGSGSHYGYTF.

The J gene is TRBJ2-2, the V gene TRBV9, with D possibly matching TRBD1 (6 bases). From germline, CDR1 is SGDLS and CDR2 YYNGEE. The CDR3 is made up of 16 amino acids. Trimming took 4 bases from V and 5 from J, leaving 18 bases between them. CDR3 in amino acids: CASSPRGRGGTGELFF. As DNA, the CDR3 is TGTGCCAGCAGCCCAAGGGGCCGAGGGGGAACCGGGGAGCTGTTTTTT.

The rearrangement joins TRBV5-1 to TRBJ1-4; 8 nucleotides align to TRBD1. The ends lost 2 bases at V and 7 bases at J; junction bases unmatched: 4. CDR3 length: 14 amino acids. Germline-derived CDR1 and CDR2 are SGHRS and YFSETQ. As DNA, the CDR3 is TGCGCCAGCAGCTTAACGACAGGGGCTGAAAAACTGTTTTTT. It is translated as CASSLTTGAEKLFF.

V gene TRBV11-2 combines with J gene TRBJ2-7, with 7 bases aligning to TRBD2. The CDR3 extends over 14 amino acids. V trimming: 2 bases; J trimming: 4 bases; junction bases outside the gene matches: 5. Germline V CDR1 and CDR2: SGHAT, FQNNGV. CDR3 amino acids: CASSLTSAGYEQYF. The CDR3 DNA sequence: TGTGCCAGCAGCTTAACTAGCGCGGGTTACGAGCAGTACTTC.

The CDR3 region has the DNA TGTGCCAGTAGTGAAGGGCGTACTGAAGCTTTCTTT. Translating it yields CASSEGRTEAFF. The chain uses TRBV19 and TRBJ1-1; D remains unclear. V lost 5 bases and J lost 5, with 9 bases in between. The CDR3 runs to 12 residues. CDR1 and CDR2 (germline): LNHDA, SQIVND (reference sequence).

The rearrangement joins TRBV27 to TRBJ2-1; 7 bases match TRBD2. The CDR3 is made up of 15 amino acids. Germline CDR1 is MNHEY and CDR2 is SMNVEV (reference sequence). Trimming at V came to 5 bases and at J to 5 bases, leaving 9 bases not matched to a gene. The CDR3 protein is CASSVGWGGDNEQFF. As DNA, the CDR3 is TGTGCCAGCAGTGTAGGGTGGGGGGGGGACAATGAGCAGTTCTTC.

The chain joins TRBV5-8 to TRBJ2-1, with D maybe TRBD2 (5 bases). The V end lost 6 bases, the J end lost 6 bases, and 7 bases lay between the germline ends. The CDR3 has 11 amino acids. Germline V CDR1 and CDR2: SGHTS, YDEGEE. CDR3 in amino acids: CASTRGNEQFF. CDR3 nucleotides: TGTGCCAGCACTCGGGGCAATGAGCAGTTCTTC.

This chain connects TRBV5-1 to TRBJ2-2; the match to TRBD2 covers 11 bases. CDR3 length: 16 amino acids. Germline V CDR1 and CDR2: SGHRS, YFSETQ. V was clipped by 5 bases and J by 6 bases; unmatched bases: 9. The CDR3 protein is CASRSTSGMLSGELFF. The CDR3 DNA reads TGCGCCAGCAGGTCGACTAGCGGGATGTTGTCCGGGGAGCTGTTTTTT.

The chain employs TRBV6-1 and TRBJ1-5, with TRBD1 matching over 9 bases. V lost 4 bases to trimming and J lost 1 base; unmatched junction nucleotides: 5. CDR1 is MNHNS and CDR2 is SASEGT in the germline V gene. This CDR3 has 16 amino acids. Written as DNA, the CDR3 is TGTGCCAGCAGTGCCCCGGGACAGGGCAGCAATCAGCCCCAGCATTTT. Translating it yields CASSAPGQGSNQPQHF.

This chain uses TRBV28 with TRBJ1-1, with 8 bases matching TRBD1. The J segment lost 0 bases and the V segment lost 3 bases, leaving 12 bases of the junction unmatched. The V gene's germline CDR1 is MDHEN and CDR2 SYDVKM. The CDR3 spans 18 residues. The CDR3 protein is CASSLGTGPPRVNTEAFF. CDR3 DNA sequence: TGTGCCAGCAGTTTGGGGACAGGCCCGCCGCGGGTGAACACTGAAGCTTTCTTT.

The chain recombines TRBV28 with TRBJ2-7, with no clear D. With 6 bases removed from V and 4 bases from J, the gap between germline ends came to 7 bases. Germline V CDR1 and CDR2: MDHEN, SYDVKM. The CDR3 totals 11 residues. CDR3 sequence: CASRLNYEQYF. In DNA form, the CDR3 reads TGTGCCAGCAGGCTGAATTACGAGCAGTACTTC.

This clone was seen a few times. The chain employs TRBV7-9 and TRBJ2-1; D not resolved. This CDR3 is built from 13 residues. Germline CDR1 SEHNR, CDR2 FQNEAQ (reference sequence). V gave up 1 base and J gave up 10 bases, with 11 bases separating them. The CDR3 protein is CASSLVSSREQFF. CDR3 nucleotide sequence: TGTGCCAGCAGCTTAGTAAGCAGCCGAGAGCAGTTCTTC.

V usage is TRBV28 and J usage is TRBJ2-7; 9 positions match TRBD2. Germline V CDR1 and CDR2: MDHEN, SYDVKM. V lost 4 bases and J lost 6; bases outside the gene matches: 13. This CDR3 has 16 residues. The CDR3 DNA is TGTGCCAGCAGTTCCTACCGGACTAGCGTTACCCTCGAGCAGTACTTC. Translated: CASSSYRTSVTLEQYF.

The V and J genes are TRBV12-5 and TRBJ1-3, with TRBD1 as a possible D gene (5 bases). Germline-derived CDR1 and CDR2 are LGHNT and FRNRAP. Trimming took off 5 bases at V and 2 bases at J, with 13 bases between the two ends. The CDR3 contains 15 residues. Written as DNA, the CDR3 is TGTGCTAGTGGTCCAAGTTGGGGACCTGGAAACACCATATATTTT. It encodes CASGPSWGPGNTIYF.

CDR3 residues: CASSLERVLDTQYF. DNA for the CDR3: TGTGCCAGCTCACTTGAAAGGGTCTTAGATACGCAGTATTTT. The chain is built from TRBV18 and TRBJ2-3; D is undetermined. V gave up 4 bases and J gave up 5 bases, with 13 bases separating them. Germline assignment: CDR1 KGHSH and CDR2 LQKENI. There are 14 residues in the CDR3. The full variable domain, with the rest looked up from reference TRBV18 and TRBJ2-3, is NAGVMQNPRHLVRRRGQEARLRCSPMKGHSHVYWYRQLPEEGLKFMVYLQKENIIDESGMPKERFSAEFPKEGPSILRIQQVVRGDSAAYFCASSLERVLDTQYFGPGTRLTVL.

The chain is built from TRBV28 and TRBJ1-3; a possible D gene is TRBD1 (5 bases). Looked up from germline, CDR1 is MDHEN and CDR2 is SYDVKM. The CDR3 extends over 14 amino acids. V was trimmed by 4 bases and J by 4 bases, leaving 11 bases between them. The DNA of the CDR3 is TGTGCCAGCAGTTGGAGGGGATCCGGAAACACCATATATTTT. This sequence encodes CASSWRGSGNTIYF.

This clone has just one count. The chain recombines TRBV5-6 with TRBJ2-4; 10 bases are a match to TRBD2. The CDR3 length is 15 residues. The trim removed 5 bases at V and 6 bases at J, leaving 8 bases unmatched. Germline CDR1 and CDR2: SGHDT and YYEEEE. The DNA of the CDR3 is TGTGCCAGCAGACGAGCGGGAGGGCCTTCAAACATTCAGTACTTC. This gives the protein CASRRAGGPSNIQYF.

The V call is TRBV10-3, the J call TRBJ1-4; a possible D gene is TRBD1 (5 bases). The CDR3 consists of 13 residues. The V gene lost 4 bases and the J gene lost 5 bases, with 8 bases spanning the gap. Looked up from germline, CDR1 is ENHRY and CDR2 is SYGVKD. CDR3 in amino acids: CAISGAGNEKLFF. CDR3 coding DNA: TGTGCCATCAGTGGGGCAGGGAATGAAAAACTGTTTTTT.

The chain combines TRBV13 with TRBJ2-5; no reliable D call. This CDR3 comprises 12 residues. Deletions cut 5 bases from V and 4 bases from J, with 8 bases between. The germline gives CDR1 PRHDT, CDR2 FYEKMQ (reference sequence). CDR3 sequence (DNA): TGTGCCAGCAGCCCCAACTCAGAGACCCAGTACTTC. It is translated as CASSPNSETQYF.

This chain joins TRBV29-1 and TRBJ1-2; 8 bases match TRBD1. V lost 6 bases to trimming and J lost 4 bases; unmatched junction nucleotides: 13. CDR3 length: 15 residues. The germline V gene has CDR1 SQVTM and CDR2 ANQGSEA. The CDR3 DNA is TGCAGCGTAGAGGACAGGGCCATAGGTGGCTATGGCTACACCTTC. This sequence encodes CSVEDRAIGGYGYTF. The entire variable domain, with the rest obtained from reference TRBV29-1 and TRBJ1-2, is as follows: SAVISQKPSRDICQRGTSLTIQCQVDSQVTMMFWYRQQPGQSLTLIATANQGSEATYESGFVIDKFPISRPNLTFSTLTVSNMSPEDSSIYLCSVEDRAIGGYGYTFGSGTRLTVV.